This entry concerns a single TCR beta chain. As yet, its antigen is unknown. The J segment lost 0 bases and the V segment lost 4 bases, leaving 7 bases of the junction unmatched. Germline values: CDR1 SGHDT, CDR2 YYEEEE. This CDR3 is 16 amino acids long. This sample stems from a study of T cell responses to AZD1222 COVID-19 vaccine. Study observations and caveats: After the peak T cell response, and only then, were repertoires sampled. The study found Spike-specific TCR breadth and depth rose after two AZD1222 doses. Possibly, clonal diversity was underestimated; donors were largely white British and included more females. The study found vaccine-associated CD4 TCRs spanning spike, dominant at 160-218 and 743-854.

TCRdb's copy holds only in-frame clones and misses some; the assay was immunoSEQ multiplex PCR. The sample contains about 190,000 clones, roughly 90% of which appear only once. The sequence came from an adult in good health. The V call is TRBV5-6, the J call TRBJ1-2; 9 bases match TRBD1. The specimen comprised peripheral blood, sampled on day 0 of AZD1222 vaccination. DNA for the CDR3: TGTGCCAGCAGCATCGGACAGGGGCGAACTAACTATGGCTACACCTTC. It yields the protein CASSIGQGRTNYGYTF.